The 28 T cell receptor beta chains presented below share a single source sample, sequenced in a study of T cell repertoires in ileal Crohn's disease. Sequencing was performed with immunoSEQ multiplex PCR; in TCRdb, only in-frame clones are kept and a portion is missing. The sample includes some 14,000 clones, less than 85% of them seen just once. Sequenced sample: ileal tissue. The receptors derive from an adult with Crohn's disease.

V and J are TRBV28 and TRBJ2-5; unclear D gene. Germline lookup yields CDR1 MDHEN and CDR2 SYDVKM. The germline V and J ends were trimmed by 8 bases and 3 bases, with 10 bases remaining between them. The CDR3 length is 12 residues. CDR3 loop: CASGFRKETQYF. The CDR3 nucleotides read TGTGCCAGCGGGTTCCGAAAAGAGACCCAGTACTTC.

This sequence joins TRBV7-2 and TRBJ2-3; 11 nucleotides align to TRBD2. The CDR3 has 16 amino acids. J lost 2 bases, V lost 5 bases, and 6 bases had no gene match. Germline assignment: CDR1 SGHTA and CDR2 FQGNSA. CDR3 bases: TGTGCCAGCAGCCCCGGGGGACTAGCGGCCACAGATACGCAGTATTTT. Its protein is CASSPGGLAATDTQYF.

This clone has only a few counts. The V call is TRBV7-6, the J call TRBJ2-1; 9 nucleotides line up with TRBD1. Germline CDR1 and CDR2: SGHVS and FNYEAQ. J was trimmed by 4 bases and V by 5 bases; bases with no gene match: 6. The CDR3 sequence is 15 residues long. For the CDR3, the DNA is TGTGCCAGCAGCCTCCTGGACAGGGGTTACAATGAGCAGTTCTTC. Translation: CASSLLDRGYNEQFF.

The J gene is TRBJ2-3, the V gene TRBV7-2, with D possibly matching TRBD1 (6 bases). V lost 7 bases and J 6 bases, leaving 17 bases between the germline ends. CDR3 length equals 14 residues. CDR1 SGHTA and CDR2 FQGNSA come from the germline V gene. Here the CDR3 reads CASTTRGSRDTQYF. In DNA form, the CDR3 reads TGTGCCAGCACCACAAGGGGGTCGAGGGATACGCAGTATTTT.

V gene TRBV27 combines with J gene TRBJ2-5; 9 bases line up with TRBD1. The CDR3 consists of 15 residues. After removal of 5 bases from V and 5 bases from J, the junction contained 9 bases not matched to a gene. CDR1 and CDR2 (germline): MNHEY, SMNVEV (reference sequence). CDR3 in DNA: TGTGCCAGCAGTCTCCGGGACAGGGAAAGGGAGACCCAGTACTTC. Protein: CASSLRDRERETQYF.

The gene calls are TRBV15 and TRBJ2-7; D not certain. The CDR3 has 14 residues. V lost 2 bases and J 5 bases, leaving 13 bases between the germline ends. Germline V lookup: CDR1 LNHNV, CDR2 YYDKDF (reference sequence). The CDR3 spells CATSRSLVENEQYF. In DNA form, the CDR3 reads TGTGCCACCAGCAGAAGTCTAGTCGAAAACGAGCAGTACTTC. The variable domain in full, completed from reference TRBV15 and TRBJ2-7, reads DAMVIQNPRYQVTQFGKPVTLSCSQTLNHNVMYWYQQKSSQAPKLLFHYYDKDFNNEADTPDNFQSRRPNTSFCFLDIRSPGLGDTAMYLCATSRSLVENEQYFGPGTRLTVT.

The chain couples TRBV5-1 to TRBJ2-1; the D is unclear. V lost 7 bases and J lost 8, with 22 bases in between. The V gene's germline CDR1 is SGHRS and CDR2 YFSETQ. The CDR3 spans 15 residues. This chain's CDR3 is CASGPLGVFGDEQFF. The CDR3 nucleotides read TGCGCCAGCGGACCTCTTGGGGTCTTTGGGGATGAGCAGTTCTTC.

V usage is TRBV13 and J usage is TRBJ2-5, with 13 bases lining up with TRBD2. This CDR3 region has 15 residues. The V and J ends lost 5 bases and 6 bases, in that order; junction bases with no gene match: 6. CDR1 is PRHDT and CDR2 is FYEKMQ in the germline V gene (reference sequence). CDR3 region: CASSLRTSGGQTQYF. CDR3 in DNA: TGTGCCAGCAGCCTAAGGACTAGCGGGGGACAGACCCAGTACTTC.

The chain employs TRBV2 and TRBJ1-4, with 8 positions matching TRBD1. The CDR3 covers 14 residues. The ends lost 7 bases at V and 8 bases at J; junction bases unmatched: 9. Germline-derived CDR1 and CDR2 are SNHLY and FYNNEI. CDR3 in DNA: TGTGCCAGCAACCCGGGACAGGTTAACGAAAAACTGTTTTTT. Translation gives CASNPGQVNEKLFF.

The rearrangement uses TRBV6-1 and TRBJ1-1; no definite D call. The CDR3 is made up of 13 amino acids. Germline-derived CDR1 and CDR2 are MNHNS and SASEGT. V shed 7 bases and J shed 5 bases, with 14 bases lying between them. CDR3 loop: CASKRHFETEAFF. In DNA form, the CDR3 reads TGTGCCAGCAAGAGACATTTCGAGACTGAAGCTTTCTTT.

This clone appeared a few times. The rearrangement joins TRBV11-1 to TRBJ1-1, with a tentative D call TRBD1 (5 bases). The germline V gene has CDR1 SGHAT and CDR2 FQDESV (reference sequence). Trimming took off 1 base at V and 3 bases at J, with 6 bases between the two ends. The CDR3 consists of 13 residues. Written as DNA, the CDR3 is TGTGCCAGCAGCTTAGGCAGGGACACTGAAGCTTTCTTT. Residues: CASSLGRDTEAFF.

This clone was detected only once. The CDR3 DNA follows: TGTGCCAGCAGTTTAGAAGGGGGGAACACTGAAGCTTTCTTT. Residues: CASSLEGGNTEAFF. The chain combines TRBV27 with TRBJ1-1; tentatively, D is TRBD1 (6 bases). The CDR3 sequence is 14 residues long. V was clipped by 2 bases and J by 1 base, with 8 bases between them. CDR1 and CDR2 (germline): MNHEY, SMNVEV (reference sequence).

The chain combines TRBV27 with TRBJ1-2; 8 nucleotides line up with TRBD1. In germline, CDR1 is MNHEY, CDR2 SMNVEV (reference sequence). Losses at the gene ends were 4 bases for V and 5 bases for J; bases not matched to a gene: 9. CDR3 size: 15 residues. The CDR3 is CASSSSSGTGYGYTF. The CDR3 nucleotides read TGTGCCAGCAGTTCCTCCTCCGGGACAGGTTATGGCTACACCTTC.

This clone showed up just a few times. V gene TRBV29-1 combines with J gene TRBJ1-1; D not resolved. CDR1 SQVTM and CDR2 ANQGSEA come from the germline V gene. The CDR3 loop spans 13 amino acids. The germline V and J ends were trimmed by 7 bases and 1 base, with 13 bases remaining between them. Here the CDR3 reads CSGHVTSNTEAFF. CDR3 bases: TGCAGCGGCCACGTCACATCGAACACTGAAGCTTTCTTT.

The V gene is TRBV15, the J gene TRBJ1-1; D gene ambiguous. Germline assignment: CDR1 LNHNV and CDR2 YYDKDF (reference sequence). The CDR3 is 14 amino acids. Trimming took off 0 bases at V and 5 bases at J, with 10 bases between the two ends. CDR3 DNA sequence: TGTGCCACCAGCAGAGATACAGTGGGGACTGAAGCTTTCTTT. This codes for CATSRDTVGTEAFF.

The chain has TRBV2 and TRBJ2-7; 10 bases align to TRBD1. Losses at the gene ends were 5 bases for V and 0 bases for J; bases not matched to a gene: 1. Germline assignment: CDR1 SNHLY and CDR2 FYNNEI. The CDR3 loop spans 14 amino acids. The CDR3 is CASSRDRGSYEQYF. DNA of the CDR3: TGTGCCAGCAGTAGGGACAGGGGCTCCTACGAGCAGTACTTC.

The J gene is TRBJ1-1, the V gene TRBV6-6; weak D call: TRBD1 (6 bases). Trimming shortened V by 6 bases and J by 7 bases, and 9 bases separated the two germline ends. CDR3 size: 11 residues. Germline-derived CDR1 and CDR2 are MNHNY and SVGAGI (reference sequence). The CDR3 protein is CASRHRVEAFF. The CDR3 region has the DNA TGTGCCAGCAGACACAGGGTTGAAGCTTTCTTT.

This clone was picked up one time. A junction boundary mismatches the germline segment, possibly from a read error. The chain is built from TRBV7-9 and TRBJ1-1; the D is unclear. Looked up from germline, CDR1 is SEHNR and CDR2 is FQNEAQ (reference sequence). The CDR3 contains 13 residues. CDR3 DNA: TGTGCCAGCAGCTTAGATGAGAACACTAAAGCTTTCTTT. Its translation is CASSLDENTKAFF. The whole variable domain, filled in from reference TRBV7-9 and TRBJ1-1, reads DTGVSQNPRHKITKRGQNVTFRCDPISEHNRLYWYRQTLGQGPEFLTYFQNEAQLEKSRLLSDRFSAERPKGSFSTLEIQRTEQGDSAMYLCASSLDENTKAFFGQGTRLTVV.

V and J are TRBV27 and TRBJ2-5, with D possibly TRBD1 on 5 matching bases. The V and J ends lost 2 bases and 4 bases respectively, with 11 bases between them. The CDR3 has 14 residues. Germline V lookup: CDR1 MNHEY, CDR2 SMNVEV (reference sequence). The CDR3, as DNA: TGTGCCAGCAGTTTACCCGACAGCCGAGAGACCCAGTACTTC. Translated, it gives CASSLPDSRETQYF.

This chain joins TRBV11-2 and TRBJ1-3; unclear D gene. Between the trimmed V and J ends, which lost 4 bases and 10 bases, there was a span of 11 bases. Per germline, CDR1 SGHAT and CDR2 FQNNGV. The CDR3 is made up of 12 amino acids. The DNA for the CDR3 is TGTGCCAGCAGCTACTCTCTGACGACCATATATTTT. As protein: CASSYSLTTIYF.

This chain uses TRBV5-1 with TRBJ1-1, with D tentatively TRBD1 (5 bases). From germline, CDR1 is SGHRS and CDR2 YFSETQ. The V and J ends lost 7 bases and 3 bases respectively, with 16 bases between them. This CDR3 has 14 amino acids. The DNA for the CDR3 is TGCGCCAGCCATTCCCTTTTACAGGACACTGAAGCTTTCTTT. Translated, it gives CASHSLLQDTEAFF.

The CDR3 nucleotides read TGTGCCAGCAGTGAAAGTCGGCAGGGATACAATGAGCAGTTCTTC. It is translated as CASSESRQGYNEQFF. V gene TRBV6-1 combines with J gene TRBJ2-1; D is perhaps TRBD1 (5 bases). The CDR3 is 15 amino acids. Germline V gene sequence: CDR1 MNHNS, CDR2 SASEGT. With 2 bases removed from V and 4 bases from J, the gap between germline ends came to 12 bases.

This chain connects TRBV11-3 to TRBJ2-5, with a weak D call TRBD2 (6 bases). CDR1 and CDR2 (germline): SGHNT, YENEEA. CDR3 length: 12 residues. V lost 4 bases, J lost 4 bases, and 7 bases lay in between. Here the CDR3 DNA reads TGTGCCAGCAGCTGGGGAGGAGAGACCCAGTACTTC. Amino acid sequence: CASSWGGETQYF.

The gene calls are TRBV27 and TRBJ2-7, with 9 bases identical to TRBD1. Germline values: CDR1 MNHEY, CDR2 SMNVEV (reference sequence). The length of the CDR3 is 13 residues. J was trimmed by 5 bases and V by 4 bases; bases with no gene match: 3. In DNA, the CDR3 is TGTGCCAGCAGTTCCGGGACAGGGAACGAGCAGTACTTC. Protein sequence: CASSSGTGNEQYF.

The chain recombines TRBV14 with TRBJ2-7; D remains ambiguous. V lost 3 bases, J lost 9 bases, and 12 bases lay in between. CDR3 length: 12 residues. Germline assignment: CDR1 SGHDN and CDR2 FVKESK. This CDR3 is CASSHNLVGQYF. The CDR3 DNA reads TGTGCCAGCAGCCATAACCTGGTAGGGCAGTACTTC.

The rearrangement uses TRBV7-9 and TRBJ1-2; D unresolved. The CDR3 loop spans 12 amino acids. Germline V gene data show CDR1 as SEHNR and CDR2 as FQNEAQ (reference sequence). V lost 1 base and J 6 bases, leaving 6 bases between the germline ends. The DNA of the CDR3 is TGTGCCAGCAGCTTAGGAGACAATGGCTACACCTTC. Its translation is CASSLGDNGYTF.

The chain couples TRBV10-2 to TRBJ1-1; no firm D call. This CDR3 comprises 15 residues. V gave up 1 base and J gave up 5 bases, with 14 bases separating them. Germline CDR1 WSHSY, CDR2 SAAADI. DNA for the CDR3: TGCGCCAGCAGTGAGTTTTGGGGAACGGGAACTGAAGCTTTCTTT. Translated, it gives CASSEFWGTGTEAFF.

The chain is built from TRBV7-9 and TRBJ2-5, with a weak D call TRBD2 (6 bases). The CDR3 length is 14 residues. The germline gives CDR1 SEHNR, CDR2 FQNEAQ (reference sequence). V lost 0 bases to trimming and J lost 4 bases, with 9 bases between them. The CDR3 DNA sequence: TGTGCCAGCAGCTTAGCCGGCGGGGCAGAGACCCAGTACTTC. Its translation is CASSLAGGAETQYF.